These 5 T cell receptor beta chains originate from one sample sequenced in a study of blood T cell repertoires in COVID-19. Clones were sequenced by immunoSEQ multiplex PCR, and TCRdb holds only the in-frame ones, with some missing. The sample comprises about 220,000 clones, roughly 84% of which are singletons, and approximately 6.8% rests with the top ten. The sequencing sample was made of PBMCs or T cells enriched from blood (not recorded which). Source of these receptors: a woman aged 40 to 49 who had recovered from COVID-19.

This clone was counted between two and nine times. The chain carries TRBV7-2 and TRBJ2-1, with D hard to call. Germline values: CDR1 SGHTA, CDR2 FQGNSA. The CDR3 covers 14 residues. Between the trimmed V and J ends, which lost 6 bases and 6 bases, there was a span of 15 bases. Here the CDR3 reads CASSSRTVSNEQFF. The CDR3 nucleotides are TGTGCCAGCAGTTCGCGTACTGTAAGCAATGAGCAGTTCTTC.

The chain uses TRBV19 and TRBJ1-2, with 8 bases fitting TRBD1. The length of the CDR3 is 14 residues. The V segment lost 6 bases and the J segment 6 bases; nucleotides outside the gene matches: 9. Germline CDR1 and CDR2: LNHDA and SQIVND (reference sequence). Here the CDR3 DNA reads TGTGCCAGTAGGGGTATGGGACAGGTTGATGGCTACACCTTC. It encodes CASRGMGQVDGYTF. Based on the CDR3 plus reference TRBV19 and TRBJ1-2, the full variable domain is DGGITQSPKYLFRKEGQNVTLSCEQNLNHDAMYWYRQDPGQGLRLIYYSQIVNDFQKGDIAEGYSVSREKKESFPLTVTSAQKNPTAFYLCASRGMGQVDGYTFGSGTRLTVV.

V is TRBV5-1 and J is TRBJ2-3; TRBD1 might be the D (6 bases). The length of the CDR3 is 13 residues. Germline loops: CDR1 SGHRS, CDR2 YFSETQ. The V end was cut by 4 bases, the J end by 3 bases, with 9 bases between. The CDR3 reads CASSPDRTDTQYF. The DNA of the CDR3 is TGCGCCAGCAGCCCTGACAGGACAGATACGCAGTATTTT.

The rearrangement links TRBV29-1 to TRBJ2-1; 7 positions agree with TRBD2. This CDR3 is built from 16 residues. V shed 7 bases, J shed 4 bases, and the junction held 16 bases outside the gene matches. Germline assignment: CDR1 SQVTM and CDR2 ANQGSEA. The CDR3, as DNA: TGCAGCGCCCAACGGGCCGGGAGGAACCCTTACAATGAGCAGTTCTTC. Amino acids: CSAQRAGRNPYNEQFF.

V and J are TRBV10-1 and TRBJ1-2; TRBD1 matches 8 bases. From germline, CDR1 is WNHNN and CDR2 SYGVQD (reference sequence). V was pared by 6 bases and J by 8 bases, with 8 bases of the junction left unmatched. The CDR3 sequence is 13 residues long. Written as DNA, the CDR3 is TGCGCCAGCAGCTCGGACAGGGTATACGGCTACACCTTC. This sequence encodes CASSSDRVYGYTF.